The next 5 T cell receptor beta chains were all read from a single sample in a study of blood T cell repertoires in COVID-19. Profiled with immunoSEQ multiplex PCR; TCRdb holds only in-frame clones, not every one. The table has approximately 49,000 clones, approximately 87% seen once. Material: peripheral blood. These receptors originate from a middle-aged man with acute or convalescent COVID-19.

The chain carries TRBV10-3 and TRBJ1-5; D unclear. CDR1 is ENHRY, CDR2 SYGVKD, per germline. With 3 bases removed from V and 7 bases from J, the gap between germline ends came to 10 bases. CDR3 length: 13 residues. The CDR3 nucleotides are TGTGCCATCAGTGATGTGGGCGGGCAGCCCCAGCATTTT. Translating it yields CAISDVGGQPQHF.

The chain's CDR3 is CASSGPVAAGANVLTF. Written as DNA, the CDR3 is TGTGCCAGCAGCGGCCCCGTAGCGGCTGGGGCCAACGTCCTGACTTTC. The gene calls are TRBV2 and TRBJ2-6; possibly TRBD2 for D (6 bases). V shed 6 bases and J shed 2 bases, with 14 bases lying between them. The germline gives CDR1 SNHLY, CDR2 FYNNEI. The CDR3 runs 16 residues.

This clone has only one observation. The chain uses TRBV24-1 and TRBJ2-7; D unresolved. Trimming stripped 8 bases from V and 2 bases from J, with 12 bases between. The CDR3 is 13 residues long. The V gene's germline CDR1 is KGHDR and CDR2 SFDVKD. This chain's CDR3 is CATTSTWTYEQYF. The DNA for the CDR3 is TGTGCCACCACCTCGACATGGACCTACGAGCAGTACTTC.

This clone was seen a handful of times. The chain joins TRBV5-1 to TRBJ1-2, with D perhaps matching TRBD1 (6 bases). Germline CDR1 is SGHRS and CDR2 is YFSETQ. The CDR3 runs to 13 residues. V was clipped by 0 bases and J by 3 bases, with 6 bases between them. For the CDR3, the DNA is TGCGCCAGCAGCTTGGCAGGGGACTATGGCTACACCTTC. This codes for CASSLAGDYGYTF. The variable domain in full, with the rest retrieved from reference TRBV5-1 and TRBJ1-2, is KAGVTQTPRYLIKTRGQQVTLSCSPISGHRSVSWYQQTPGQGLQFLFEYFSETQRNKGNFPGRFSGRQFSNSRSEMNVSTLELGDSALYLCASSLAGDYGYTFGSGTRLTVV.

The V and J genes are TRBV12-5 and TRBJ2-3; TRBD1 agrees at 7 bases. The CDR3 loop spans 14 amino acids. Trimming cost V 5 bases and J 0 bases; bases outside gene matches: 2. Looked up from germline, CDR1 is LGHNT and CDR2 is FRNRAP. CDR3 DNA: TGTGCTAGTGGTGACAGGGTGAGCACAGATACGCAGTATTTT. This sequence encodes CASGDRVSTDTQYF.